The clone carrying this T cell receptor (beta chain) has more than one count but fewer than ten. This sample stems from a study of response to subunit inactivated influenza vaccine. In TCRdb, the RT-PCR reads were re-called with MiXCR into one record per CDR3 protein. The sample yields roughly 500,000 distinct CDR3 sequences, approximately 15% seen once. Germline CDR1 and CDR2: DFQATT and SNEGSKA (reference sequence). CDR3 length: 13 residues. J gave up 6 bases and V 3 bases, and 7 bases lay outside the gene matches. This clonotype originated in a man between 50 and 70 years old who received an inactivated influenza vaccine. This chain uses TRBV20-1 with TRBJ2-7; 8 bases are shared with TRBD2. This sample comprised CD4+ T cells sorted from PBMCs, obtained around 25 months after vaccination. The CDR3 coding sequence is TGCAGTGCTAGTAGGGGCGGGGGGCCCGAGCAGTACTTC. It translates to CSASRGGGPEQYF.